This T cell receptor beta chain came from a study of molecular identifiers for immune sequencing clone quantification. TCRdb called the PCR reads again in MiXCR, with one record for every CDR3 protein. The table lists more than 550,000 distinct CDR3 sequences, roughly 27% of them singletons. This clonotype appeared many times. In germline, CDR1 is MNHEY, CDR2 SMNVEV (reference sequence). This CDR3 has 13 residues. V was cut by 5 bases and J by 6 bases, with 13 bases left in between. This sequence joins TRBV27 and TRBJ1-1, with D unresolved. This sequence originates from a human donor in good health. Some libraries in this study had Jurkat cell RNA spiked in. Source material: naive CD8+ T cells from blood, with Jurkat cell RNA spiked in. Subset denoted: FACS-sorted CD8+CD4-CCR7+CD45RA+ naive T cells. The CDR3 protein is CASSPSRAAEAFF. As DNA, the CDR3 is TGTGCCAGCAGTCCCTCAAGGGCGGCTGAAGCTTTCTTT.